This T cell receptor (beta chain) was sequenced in a study of OX40 agonist ivuxolimab in advanced cancers. For the study in its entirety: Ivuxolimab was an agonistic, fully human IgG2 monoclonal antibody directed against OX40 (CD134), a costimulatory receptor. Intravenous ivuxolimab was administered to patients every 2 weeks at six dose levels: 0.01, 0.1, 0.3, 1.5, 3 and 10 mg/kg. Of the approximately 50 patients in dose escalation, about 20 had hepatocellular carcinoma, some 15 had melanoma, 9 had renal cell carcinoma and 9 had head and neck cancer. A male proportion of 75% to 85% and a mean age of approximately 61 years, ranging from roughly 23 to 79, were recorded for the dose-escalation cohort. Prior anti-PD-1, anti-PD-L1 or anti-CTLA-4 therapy was permitted, and approximately 40% of dose-escalation patients had received checkpoint inhibitors. Three dose-escalation patients achieved partial responses, one with hepatocellular carcinoma and two with cutaneous melanoma. Peripheral TCRbeta sequencing was intended to test whether TCR sequence diversity was altered and clonal T-cell expansion was caused by ivuxolimab. The paper describes the monotherapy dose-escalation part (N of about 54 patients) of the phase I trial of ivuxolimab. The paper's findings and limits, for the study overall: After ivuxolimab, expanded clones were on average more numerous among CD8+ T cells than among CD4+ T cells. In partial responders in the 0.1-3.0 mg/kg groups, normalized peripheral clonal expansion was found to be among the lowest, especially among CD8+ T cells. Which antigens the clonally expanded peripheral T cells were specific for was not determined. Low levels of normalized T-cell clonal expansion were also seen in some patients who did not respond. At doses of 0.1 to 3.0 mg/kg, clonal expansion of both CD4+ and CD8+ blood T cells was observed from baseline to week 6.

The CDR3 sequence holds 14 residues, the cysteine and phenylalanine included. Only CDR3 DNA is held: 42 bases, read in frame from base 1. The germline V end is reduced by 7 bases and the J end by 2 bases; junction bases left unmatched: 8. The germline V gene (reference sequence) yields MNHNY for CDR1 and SVGAGI for CDR2. To sequence the TCRbeta CDR3 region, genomic DNA was isolated from the sorted cells. The immunoSEQ Assay was used to sequence the TCRbeta CDR3 regions. TCRdb took this table from immuneACCESS and kept in-frame rearrangements with V and J called. Such tables lack part of the clones; where checked against another copy, unresolved V genes explain under half of the gap, and the rest is unexplained. Here the sample has fewer than 70,000 clones; roughly nine tenths occur a single time. Approximately 0.8% of the sample is held by the ten biggest clonotypes. A remark on this clone: Its target antigen remains unknown. Per-base qualities were not stored, and no clone one base away is much larger.

The trial excluded patients who had a history of autoimmune disease or were on systemic immunosuppression. Peripheral blood for TCR sequencing was drawn from every dose cohort at baseline, at cycle 4 day 1 and at cycle 7 day 1. Samples were obtained from an open-label, multicenter, first-in-human phase I dose-escalation trial of ivuxolimab. Adults with locally advanced or metastatic melanoma, renal cell carcinoma, hepatocellular carcinoma or head and neck squamous cell carcinoma were enrolled in the trial. Before TCR sequencing, CD4+ T cells and CD8+ T cells from peripheral blood were sorted into separate populations.

Source: CD4+ or CD8+ T cells sorted from blood, taken in a trial of the OX40 agonist ivuxolimab. This TCR came from an adult with an advanced solid tumor such as melanoma, head and neck, liver or kidney cancer. The chain links TRBV6-6 with TRBJ2-7; 7 bases in the middle match TRBD1. The DNA is TGTGCCAGCAAGCACGACGGACAGGCCTACGAGCAGTACTTC. Its protein is CASKHDGQAYEQYF.